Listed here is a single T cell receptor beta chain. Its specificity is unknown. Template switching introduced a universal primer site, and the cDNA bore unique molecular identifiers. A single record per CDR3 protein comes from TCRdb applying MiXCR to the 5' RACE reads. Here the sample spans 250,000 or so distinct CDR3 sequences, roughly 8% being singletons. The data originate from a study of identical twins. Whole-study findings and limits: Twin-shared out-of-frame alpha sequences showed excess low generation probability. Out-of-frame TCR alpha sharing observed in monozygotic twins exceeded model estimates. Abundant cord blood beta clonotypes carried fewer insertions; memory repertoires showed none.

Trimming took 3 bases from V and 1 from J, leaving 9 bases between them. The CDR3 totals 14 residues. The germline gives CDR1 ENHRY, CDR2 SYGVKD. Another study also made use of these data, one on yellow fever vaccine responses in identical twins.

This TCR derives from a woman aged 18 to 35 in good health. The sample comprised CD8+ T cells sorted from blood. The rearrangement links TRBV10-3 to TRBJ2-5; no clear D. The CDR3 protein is CAISDVGSQETQYF. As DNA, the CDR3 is TGTGCCATCAGTGATGTGGGTTCCCAAGAGACCCAGTACTTC.